The TCR beta chain described here comes from a study of blood T cell repertoires in COVID-19. At the level of the study: T cells, B-cell-depleted T cells, or PBMCs provided the cDNA or gDNA that served as material.

CDR3 length equals 13 residues. Between the trimmed V and J ends, which lost 7 bases and 5 bases, there was a span of 14 bases. From germline, CDR1 is MNHEY and CDR2 SVGAGI. Profiling relied on immunoSEQ multiplex PCR, and the TCRdb table lists in-frame clones only, not all of them. The sample comprises 60,000 to 85,000 clones, 60% to 80% of which are singletons, and about 6% rests with the top ten. The sequence was obtained from an older woman with acute or convalescent COVID-19. Material for sequencing was peripheral blood. V and J are TRBV6-5 and TRBJ2-5, with D perhaps matching TRBD1 (5 bases). CDR3 sequence: CASNRPARETQYF. CDR3 DNA sequence: TGTGCCAGCAACAGGCCGGCTAGGGAGACCCAGTACTTC.